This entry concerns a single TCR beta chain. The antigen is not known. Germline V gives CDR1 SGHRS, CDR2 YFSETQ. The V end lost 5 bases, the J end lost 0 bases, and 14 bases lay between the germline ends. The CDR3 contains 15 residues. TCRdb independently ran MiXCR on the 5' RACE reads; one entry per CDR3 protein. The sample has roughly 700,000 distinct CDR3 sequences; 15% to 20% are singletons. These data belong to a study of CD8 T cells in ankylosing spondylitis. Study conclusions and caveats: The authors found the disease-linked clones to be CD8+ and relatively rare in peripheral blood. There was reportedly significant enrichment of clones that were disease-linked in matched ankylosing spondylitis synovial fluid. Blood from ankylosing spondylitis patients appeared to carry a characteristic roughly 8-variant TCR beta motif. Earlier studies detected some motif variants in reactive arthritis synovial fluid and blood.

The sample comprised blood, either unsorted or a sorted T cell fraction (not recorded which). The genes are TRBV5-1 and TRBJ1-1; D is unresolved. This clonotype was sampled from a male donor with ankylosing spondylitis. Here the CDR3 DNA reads TGCGCCAGCAGAGAATACCCGGGCATGAACACTGAAGCTTTCTTT. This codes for CASREYPGMNTEAFF.